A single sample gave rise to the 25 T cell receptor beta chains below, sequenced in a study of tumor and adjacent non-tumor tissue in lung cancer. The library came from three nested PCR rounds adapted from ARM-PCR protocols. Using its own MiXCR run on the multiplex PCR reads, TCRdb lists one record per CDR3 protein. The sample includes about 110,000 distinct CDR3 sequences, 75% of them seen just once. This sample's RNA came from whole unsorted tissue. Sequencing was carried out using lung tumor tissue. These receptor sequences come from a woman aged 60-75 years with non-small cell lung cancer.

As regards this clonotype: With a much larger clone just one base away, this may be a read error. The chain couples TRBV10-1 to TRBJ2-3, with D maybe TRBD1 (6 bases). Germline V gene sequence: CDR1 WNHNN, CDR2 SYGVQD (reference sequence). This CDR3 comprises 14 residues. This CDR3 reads CASSQTGFTDMQYF. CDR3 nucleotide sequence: TGCGCCAGCAGTCAGACAGGCTTCACAGATATGCAGTATTTT.

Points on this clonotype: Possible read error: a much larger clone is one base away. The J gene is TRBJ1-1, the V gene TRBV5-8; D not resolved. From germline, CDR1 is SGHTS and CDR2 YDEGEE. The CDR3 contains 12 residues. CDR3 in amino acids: CTSSLYRTEAFF. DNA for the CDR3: TGTACCAGCAGCTTGTATCGCACTGAAGCTTTCTTT.

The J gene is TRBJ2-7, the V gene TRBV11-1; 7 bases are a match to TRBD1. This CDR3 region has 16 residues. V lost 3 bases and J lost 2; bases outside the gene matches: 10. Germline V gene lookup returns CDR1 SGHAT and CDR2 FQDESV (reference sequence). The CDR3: CASSLVGQRGPYEQYF. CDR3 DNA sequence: TGTGCCAGCAGCTTGGTGGGACAGAGGGGACCCTACGAGCAGTACTTC.

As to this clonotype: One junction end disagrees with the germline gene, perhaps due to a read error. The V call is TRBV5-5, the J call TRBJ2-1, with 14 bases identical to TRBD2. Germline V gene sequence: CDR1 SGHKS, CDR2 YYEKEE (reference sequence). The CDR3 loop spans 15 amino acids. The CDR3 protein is CASKFGLAGGNKQFF. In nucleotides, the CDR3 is TGTGCCAGCAAGTTTGGACTAGCGGGGGGCAATAAGCAGTTCTTC.

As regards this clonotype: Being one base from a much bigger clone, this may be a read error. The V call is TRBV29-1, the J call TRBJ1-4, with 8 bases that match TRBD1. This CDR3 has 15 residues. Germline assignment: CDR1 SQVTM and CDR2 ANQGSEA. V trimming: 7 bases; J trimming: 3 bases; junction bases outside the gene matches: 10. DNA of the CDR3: TGCAGCGCCGGACAGGGCTCTCCATCTAATGAAAAACTGTTTTTT. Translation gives CSAGQGSPSNEKLFF.

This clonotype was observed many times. The CDR3 coding sequence is TGTGCCAGCAGCTTAGGCGGGAATTCACCCCTCCACTTT. Its protein product is CASSLGGNSPLHF. This rearrangement joins TRBV11-2 to TRBJ1-6; unclear D gene. The V and J ends lost 1 base and 7 bases respectively, with 5 bases between them. From germline, CDR1 is SGHAT and CDR2 FQNNGV. The CDR3 has 13 residues.

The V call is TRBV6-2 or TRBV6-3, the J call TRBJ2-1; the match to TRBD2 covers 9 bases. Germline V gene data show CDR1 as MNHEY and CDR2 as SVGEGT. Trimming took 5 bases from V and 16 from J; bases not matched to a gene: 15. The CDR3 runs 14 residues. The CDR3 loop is CASSTGLARNGHFF. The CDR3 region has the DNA TGTGCCAGCAGTACGGGACTAGCCAGAAATGGGCATTTCTTC.

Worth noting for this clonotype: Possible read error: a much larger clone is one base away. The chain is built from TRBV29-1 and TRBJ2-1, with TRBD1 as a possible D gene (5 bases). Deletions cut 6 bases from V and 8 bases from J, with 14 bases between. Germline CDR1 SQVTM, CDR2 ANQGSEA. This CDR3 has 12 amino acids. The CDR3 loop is CSVQSQGYEQFF. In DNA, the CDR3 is TGCAGCGTCCAGTCCCAGGGATATGAGCAGTTCTTC.

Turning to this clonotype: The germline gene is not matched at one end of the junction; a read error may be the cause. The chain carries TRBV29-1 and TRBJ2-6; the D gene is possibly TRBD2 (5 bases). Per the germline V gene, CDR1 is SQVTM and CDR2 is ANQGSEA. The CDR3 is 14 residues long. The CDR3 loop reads CSVAEANGPNVLTF. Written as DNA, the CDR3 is TGCAGCGTTGCGGAGGCTAATGGGCCCAACGTCCTGACTTTC.

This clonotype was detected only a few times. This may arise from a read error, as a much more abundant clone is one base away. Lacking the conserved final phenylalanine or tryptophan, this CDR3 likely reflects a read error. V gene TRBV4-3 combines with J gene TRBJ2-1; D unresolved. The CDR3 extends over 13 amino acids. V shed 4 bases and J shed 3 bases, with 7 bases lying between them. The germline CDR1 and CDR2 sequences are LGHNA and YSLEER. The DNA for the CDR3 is TGCGCCAGCAGCCGCGACAACTACAATGAGCAGTTCTCC. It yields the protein CASSRDNYNEQFS.

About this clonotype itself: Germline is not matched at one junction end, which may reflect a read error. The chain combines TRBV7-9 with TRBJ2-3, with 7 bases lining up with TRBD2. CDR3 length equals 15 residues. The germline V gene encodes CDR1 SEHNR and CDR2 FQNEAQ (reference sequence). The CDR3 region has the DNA TGTGTCAGCATCTTTCCGGGCGGGGGTTTGGATACGCAGTATTTT. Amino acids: CVSIFPGGGLDTQYF.

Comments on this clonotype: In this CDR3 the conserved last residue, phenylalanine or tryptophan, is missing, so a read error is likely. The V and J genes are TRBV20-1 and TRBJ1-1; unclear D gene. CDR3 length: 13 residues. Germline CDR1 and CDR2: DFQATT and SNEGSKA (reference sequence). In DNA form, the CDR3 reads TGCGGTGTTAGTTCAGGTATAAACACTGAAGCTTTCCTT. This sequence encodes CGVSSGINTEAFL.

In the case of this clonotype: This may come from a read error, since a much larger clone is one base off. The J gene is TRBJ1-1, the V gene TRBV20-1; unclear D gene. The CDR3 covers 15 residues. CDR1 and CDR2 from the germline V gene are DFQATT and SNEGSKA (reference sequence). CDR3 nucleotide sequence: TGCAGTGCTAGAGATCCGGGGTATCGGAACACTGGAGCTTTCTTT. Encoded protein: CSARDPGYRNTGAFF.

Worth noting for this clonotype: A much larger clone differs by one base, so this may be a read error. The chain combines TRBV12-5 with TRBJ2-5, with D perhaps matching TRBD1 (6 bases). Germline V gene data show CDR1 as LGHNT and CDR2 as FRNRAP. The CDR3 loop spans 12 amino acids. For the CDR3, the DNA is TGTGCTAGTGGTTCCGAGGGGGAGACCCACTACTTC. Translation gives CASGSEGETHYF.

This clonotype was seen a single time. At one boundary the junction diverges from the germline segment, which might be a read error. CDR3 sequence: CANSLPSGYNEQFF. As DNA, the CDR3 is TGTGCCAACAGCTTGCCTAGCGGGTACAATGAACAGTTCTTC. V and J are TRBV5-4 and TRBJ2-1, with TRBD2 matching over 8 bases. Germline loops: CDR1 SGHNT, CDR2 YYREEE (reference sequence). The CDR3 is 14 residues long. Complete variable domain (other parts from reference TRBV5-4 and TRBJ2-1): ETGVTQSPTHLIKTRGQQVTLRCSSQSGHNTVSWYQQALGQGPQFIFQYYREEENGRGNFPPRFSGLQFPNYSSELNVNALELDDSALYLCANSLPSGYNEQFFGPGTRLTVL.

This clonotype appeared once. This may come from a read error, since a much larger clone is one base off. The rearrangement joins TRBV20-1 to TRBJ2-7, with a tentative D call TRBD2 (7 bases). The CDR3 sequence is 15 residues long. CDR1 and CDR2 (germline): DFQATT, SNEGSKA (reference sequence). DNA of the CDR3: TGCGGTGCTAGCGGACCGAGGGGGGGGCAGAGGGAGCAGTACTTC. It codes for CGASGPRGGQREQYF.

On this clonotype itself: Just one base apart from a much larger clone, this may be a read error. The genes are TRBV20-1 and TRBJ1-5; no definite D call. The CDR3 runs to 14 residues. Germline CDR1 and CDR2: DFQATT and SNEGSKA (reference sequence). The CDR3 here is CRASLGQEEQPQHF. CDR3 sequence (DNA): TGCAGAGCTAGCCTGGGCCAGGAGGAACAGCCCCAGCATTTT.

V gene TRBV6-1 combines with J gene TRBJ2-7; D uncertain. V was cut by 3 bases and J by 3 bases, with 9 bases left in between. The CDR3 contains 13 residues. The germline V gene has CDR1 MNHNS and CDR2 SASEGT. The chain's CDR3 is CASSDSGLYEQYF. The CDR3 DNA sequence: TGTGCCAGCAGTGACAGTGGGCTCTACGAGCAGTACTTC.

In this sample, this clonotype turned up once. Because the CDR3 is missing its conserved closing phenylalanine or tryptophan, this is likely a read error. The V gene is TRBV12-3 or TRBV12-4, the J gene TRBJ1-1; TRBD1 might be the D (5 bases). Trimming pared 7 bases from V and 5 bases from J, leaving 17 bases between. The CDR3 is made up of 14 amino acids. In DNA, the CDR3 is TGTGCCAGCATTATGCAGGGCTACAATACTGAAGCTTTCTTA. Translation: CASIMQGYNTEAFL.

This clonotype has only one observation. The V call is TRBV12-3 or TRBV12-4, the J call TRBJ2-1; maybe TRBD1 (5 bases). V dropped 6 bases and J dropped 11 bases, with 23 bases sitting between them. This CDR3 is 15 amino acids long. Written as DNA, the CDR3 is TGTGCCAGCAGCTTTGACAGTTATTCTTACCATAAGCAGTTCTTC. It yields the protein CASSFDSYSYHKQFF.

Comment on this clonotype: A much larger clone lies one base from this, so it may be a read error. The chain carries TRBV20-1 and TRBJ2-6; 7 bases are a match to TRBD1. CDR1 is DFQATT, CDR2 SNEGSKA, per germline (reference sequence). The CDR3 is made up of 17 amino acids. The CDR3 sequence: CSVIYDRAFSGANVLTF. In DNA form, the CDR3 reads TGCAGCGTTATTTACGACAGGGCCTTCTCTGGGGCCAACGTCCTGACTTTC.

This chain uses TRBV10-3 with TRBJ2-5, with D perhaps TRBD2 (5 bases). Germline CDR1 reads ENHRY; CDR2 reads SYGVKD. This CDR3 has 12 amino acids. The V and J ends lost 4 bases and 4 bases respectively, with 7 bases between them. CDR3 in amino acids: CAISGRGETQYF. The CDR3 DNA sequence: TGTGCCATCAGTGGTCGGGGAGAGACCCAGTACTTC.

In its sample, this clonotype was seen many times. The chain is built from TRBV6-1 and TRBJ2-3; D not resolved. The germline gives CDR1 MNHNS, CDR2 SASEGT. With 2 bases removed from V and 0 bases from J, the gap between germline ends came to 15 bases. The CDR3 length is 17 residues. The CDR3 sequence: CASSESSGEKSTDTQYF. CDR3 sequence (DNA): TGTGCCAGCAGTGAATCCTCTGGCGAGAAAAGCACAGATACGCAGTATTTT.

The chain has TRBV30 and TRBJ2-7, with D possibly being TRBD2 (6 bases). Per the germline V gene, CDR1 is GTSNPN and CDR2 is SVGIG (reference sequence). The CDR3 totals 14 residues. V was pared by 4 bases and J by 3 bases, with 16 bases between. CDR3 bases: TGTGCCTGGACCTCCGGGACTGCCTACTACGAGCAGTACTTC. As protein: CAWTSGTAYYEQYF. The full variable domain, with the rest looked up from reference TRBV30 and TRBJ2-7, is SQTIHQWPATLVQPVGSPLSLECTVEGTSNPNLYWYRQAAGRGLQLLFYSVGIGQISSEVPQNLSASRPQDRQFILSSKKLLLSDSGFYLCAWTSGTAYYEQYFGPGTRLTVT.

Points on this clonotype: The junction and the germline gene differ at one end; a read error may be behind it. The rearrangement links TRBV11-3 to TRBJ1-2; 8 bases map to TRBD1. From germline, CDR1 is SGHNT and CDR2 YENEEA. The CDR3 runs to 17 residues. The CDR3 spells CPSSLFGGQEINYGYTF. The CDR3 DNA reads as TGTCCCAGCAGCTTGTTCGGGGGACAGGAAATTAACTACGGCTACACCTTC.